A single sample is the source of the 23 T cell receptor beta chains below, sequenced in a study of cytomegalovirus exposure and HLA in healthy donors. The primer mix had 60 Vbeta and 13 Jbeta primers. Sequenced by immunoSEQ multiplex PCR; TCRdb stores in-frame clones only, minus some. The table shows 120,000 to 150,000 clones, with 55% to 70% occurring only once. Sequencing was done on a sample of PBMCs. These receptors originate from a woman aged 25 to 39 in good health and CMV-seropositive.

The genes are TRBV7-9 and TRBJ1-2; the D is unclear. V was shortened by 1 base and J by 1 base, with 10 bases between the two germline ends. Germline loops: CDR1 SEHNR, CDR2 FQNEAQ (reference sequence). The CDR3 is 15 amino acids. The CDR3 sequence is CASSLVPGYNYGYTF. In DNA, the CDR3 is TGTGCCAGCAGCTTAGTTCCGGGGTATAACTATGGCTACACCTTC. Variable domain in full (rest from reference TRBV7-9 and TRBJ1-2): DTGVSQNPRHKITKRGQNVTFRCDPISEHNRLYWYRQTLGQGPEFLTYFQNEAQLEKSRLLSDRFSAERPKGSFSTLEIQRTEQGDSAMYLCASSLVPGYNYGYTFGSGTRLTVV.

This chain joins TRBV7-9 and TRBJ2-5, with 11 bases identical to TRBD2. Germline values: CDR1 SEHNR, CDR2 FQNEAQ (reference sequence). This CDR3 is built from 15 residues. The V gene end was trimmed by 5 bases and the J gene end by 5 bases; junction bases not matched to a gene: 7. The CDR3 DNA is TGTGCCAGCAGCCATAGCGGGAGGGCCGCTGAGACCCAGTACTTC. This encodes CASSHSGRAAETQYF. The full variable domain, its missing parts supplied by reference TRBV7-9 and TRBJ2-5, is DTGVSQNPRHKITKRGQNVTFRCDPISEHNRLYWYRQTLGQGPEFLTYFQNEAQLEKSRLLSDRFSAERPKGSFSTLEIQRTEQGDSAMYLCASSHSGRAAETQYFGPGTRLLVL.

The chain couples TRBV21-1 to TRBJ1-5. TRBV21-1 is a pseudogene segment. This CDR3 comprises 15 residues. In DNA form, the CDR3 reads TGTGTCAGCACCCCCCTGGCGGGAGCCGGGCAGCCCCAGCATTTT. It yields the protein CVSTPLAGAGQPQHF.

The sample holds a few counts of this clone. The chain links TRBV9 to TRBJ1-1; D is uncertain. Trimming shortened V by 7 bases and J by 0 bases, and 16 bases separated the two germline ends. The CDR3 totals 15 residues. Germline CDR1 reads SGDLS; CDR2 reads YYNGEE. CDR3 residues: CASDPRGIMNTEAFF. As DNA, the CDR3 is TGTGCCAGCGACCCACGGGGTATCATGAACACTGAAGCTTTCTTT.

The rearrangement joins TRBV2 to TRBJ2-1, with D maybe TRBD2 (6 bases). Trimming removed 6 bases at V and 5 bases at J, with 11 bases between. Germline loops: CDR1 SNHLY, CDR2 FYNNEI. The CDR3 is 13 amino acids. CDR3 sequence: CASSGTYNNEQFF. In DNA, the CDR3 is TGTGCCAGCAGCGGGACTTACAACAATGAGCAGTTCTTC.

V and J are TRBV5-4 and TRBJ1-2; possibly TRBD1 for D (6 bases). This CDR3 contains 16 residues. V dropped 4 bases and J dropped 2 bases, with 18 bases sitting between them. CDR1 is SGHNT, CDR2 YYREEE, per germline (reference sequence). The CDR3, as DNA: TGTGCCAGCAGCATAGACGGGACACTGGGGAACTATGGCTACACCTTC. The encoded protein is CASSIDGTLGNYGYTF.

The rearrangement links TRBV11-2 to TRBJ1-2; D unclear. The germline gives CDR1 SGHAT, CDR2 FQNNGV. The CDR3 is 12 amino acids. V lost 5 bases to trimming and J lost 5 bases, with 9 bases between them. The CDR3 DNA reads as TGTGCCAGCAGCCGAGATATTTATGGCTACACCTTC. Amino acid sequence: CASSRDIYGYTF. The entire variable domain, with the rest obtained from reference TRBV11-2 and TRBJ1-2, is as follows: EAGVAQSPRYKIIEKRQSVAFWCNPISGHATLYWYQQILGQGPKLLIQFQNNGVVDDSQLPKDRFSAERLKGVDSTLKIQPAKLEDSAVYLCASSRDIYGYTFGSGTRLTVV.

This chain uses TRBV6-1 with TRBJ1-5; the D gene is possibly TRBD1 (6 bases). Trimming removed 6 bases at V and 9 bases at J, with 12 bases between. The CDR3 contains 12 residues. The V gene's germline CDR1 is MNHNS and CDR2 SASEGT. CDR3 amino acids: CASRDRGPPQHF. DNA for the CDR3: TGTGCCAGCAGGGACAGAGGGCCGCCCCAGCATTTT.

The CDR3 region has the DNA TGTGCCAGCAGTTGGGACAGGTGGAACACTGAAGCTTTCTTT. This codes for CASSWDRWNTEAFF. The chain joins TRBV28 to TRBJ1-1, with TRBD1 matching 8 bases. CDR3 length equals 14 residues. Germline V gives CDR1 MDHEN, CDR2 SYDVKM. V was clipped by 4 bases and J by 1 base; unmatched bases: 2.

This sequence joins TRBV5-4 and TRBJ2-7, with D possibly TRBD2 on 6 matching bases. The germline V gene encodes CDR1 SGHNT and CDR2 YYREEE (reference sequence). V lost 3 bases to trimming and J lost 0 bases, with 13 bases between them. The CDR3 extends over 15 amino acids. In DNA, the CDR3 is TGTGCCAGCAGCTCCCCGGGACTGAGCTCCTACGAGCAGTACTTC. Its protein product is CASSSPGLSSYEQYF.

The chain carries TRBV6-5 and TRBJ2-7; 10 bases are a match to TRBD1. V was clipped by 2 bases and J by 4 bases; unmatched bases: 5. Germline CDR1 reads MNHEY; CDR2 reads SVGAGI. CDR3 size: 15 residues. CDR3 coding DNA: TGTGCCAGCAGTTACGACAGGGGGCGGATTTACGAGCAGTACTTC. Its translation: CASSYDRGRIYEQYF.

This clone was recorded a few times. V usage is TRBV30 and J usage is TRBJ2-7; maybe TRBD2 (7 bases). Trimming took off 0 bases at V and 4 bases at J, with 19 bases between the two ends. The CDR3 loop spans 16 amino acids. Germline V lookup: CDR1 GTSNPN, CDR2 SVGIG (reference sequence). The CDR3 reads CAWSVSRGAVVYEQYF. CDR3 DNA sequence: TGTGCCTGGAGTGTAAGTCGGGGGGCCGTCGTTTACGAGCAGTACTTC.

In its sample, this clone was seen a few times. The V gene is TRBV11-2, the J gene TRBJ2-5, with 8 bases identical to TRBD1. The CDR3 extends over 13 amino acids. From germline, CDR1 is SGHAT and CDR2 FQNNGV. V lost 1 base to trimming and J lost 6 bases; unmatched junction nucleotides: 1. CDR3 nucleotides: TGTGCCAGCAGCTTAGGGACAGGGAAGACCCAGTACTTC. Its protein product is CASSLGTGKTQYF.

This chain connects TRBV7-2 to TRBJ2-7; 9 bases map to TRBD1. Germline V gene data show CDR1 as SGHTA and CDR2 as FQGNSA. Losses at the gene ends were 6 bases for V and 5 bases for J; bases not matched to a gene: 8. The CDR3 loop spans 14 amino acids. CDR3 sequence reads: CASRPGQGFNEQYF. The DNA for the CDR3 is TGTGCCAGCAGACCCGGACAGGGGTTTAACGAGCAGTACTTC.

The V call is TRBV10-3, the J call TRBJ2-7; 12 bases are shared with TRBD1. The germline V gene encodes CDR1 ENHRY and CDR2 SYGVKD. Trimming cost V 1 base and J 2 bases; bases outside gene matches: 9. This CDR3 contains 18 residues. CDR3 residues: CAISEFTLGTGGPYEQYF. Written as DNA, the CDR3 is TGTGCCATCAGTGAGTTTACCTTAGGGACAGGGGGCCCCTACGAGCAGTACTTC.

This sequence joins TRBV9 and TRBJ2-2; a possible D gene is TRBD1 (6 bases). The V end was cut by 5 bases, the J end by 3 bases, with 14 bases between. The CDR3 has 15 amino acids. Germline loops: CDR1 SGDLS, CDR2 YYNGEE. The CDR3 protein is CASSFRDTYTGELFF. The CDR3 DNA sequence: TGTGCCAGCAGTTTCCGGGACACCTACACCGGGGAGCTGTTTTTT.

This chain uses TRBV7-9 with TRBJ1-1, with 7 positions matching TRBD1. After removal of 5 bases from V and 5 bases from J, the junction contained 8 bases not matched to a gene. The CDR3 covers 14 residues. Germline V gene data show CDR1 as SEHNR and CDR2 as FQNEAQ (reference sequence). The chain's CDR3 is CASSHPGQRTEAFF. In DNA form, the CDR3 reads TGTGCCAGCAGCCACCCGGGACAGAGGACTGAAGCTTTCTTT.

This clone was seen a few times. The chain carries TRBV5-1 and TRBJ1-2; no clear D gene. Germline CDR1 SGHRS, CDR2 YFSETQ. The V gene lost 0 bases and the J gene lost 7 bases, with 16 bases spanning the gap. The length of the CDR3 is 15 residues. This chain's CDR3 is CASSLEVQAGGGYTF. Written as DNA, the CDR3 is TGCGCCAGCAGCTTGGAAGTGCAGGCCGGAGGTGGCTACACCTTC.

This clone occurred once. For the CDR3, the DNA is TGTGCCAGCAGCGTAGGACAGGGTGGGAGCTATCCTGAGGGAACCCTCCACTTT. Translation: CASSVGQGGSYPEGTLHF. This chain links TRBV9 with TRBJ1-6; 7 positions agree with TRBD1. The CDR3 has 18 residues. Germline CDR1 reads SGDLS; CDR2 reads YYNGEE. V shed 0 bases and J 14 bases; nucleotides not matched to a gene: 20.

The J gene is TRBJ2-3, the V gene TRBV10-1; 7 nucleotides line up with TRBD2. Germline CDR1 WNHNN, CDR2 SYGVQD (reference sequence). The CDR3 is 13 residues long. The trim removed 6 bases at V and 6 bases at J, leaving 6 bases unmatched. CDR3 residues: CASSKSGMDTQYF. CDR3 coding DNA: TGCGCCAGCAGCAAGAGCGGGATGGATACGCAGTATTTT.

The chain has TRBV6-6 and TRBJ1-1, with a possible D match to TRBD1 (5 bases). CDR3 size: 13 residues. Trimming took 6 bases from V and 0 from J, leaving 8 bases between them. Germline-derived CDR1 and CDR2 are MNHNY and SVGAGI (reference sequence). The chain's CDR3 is CASRQDMNTEAFF. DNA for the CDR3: TGTGCCAGCAGGCAGGACATGAACACTGAAGCTTTCTTT.

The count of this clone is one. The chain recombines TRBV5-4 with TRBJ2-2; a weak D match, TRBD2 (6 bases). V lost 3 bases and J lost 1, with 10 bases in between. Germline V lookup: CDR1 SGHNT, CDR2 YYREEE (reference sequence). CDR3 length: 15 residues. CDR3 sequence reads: CASSWGDQNTGELFF. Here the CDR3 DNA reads TGTGCCAGCAGCTGGGGGGACCAGAACACCGGGGAGCTGTTTTTT.

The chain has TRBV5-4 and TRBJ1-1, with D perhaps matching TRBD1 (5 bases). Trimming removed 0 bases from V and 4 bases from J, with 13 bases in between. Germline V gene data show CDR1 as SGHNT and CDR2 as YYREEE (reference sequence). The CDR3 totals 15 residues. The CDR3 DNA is TGTGCCAGCAGCTTGGAGTCAGGGTCTGGCACTGAAGCTTTCTTT. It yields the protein CASSLESGSGTEAFF.